Each of the 20 T cell receptor beta chains below was sequenced from the same sample in a study of beta chain features in type 1 diabetes. Expressed TCRB transcripts were sequenced because the entire RNA isolate underwent reverse transcription. The protocol was immunoSEQ multiplex PCR, while the TCRdb copy is restricted to in-frame clones and leaves out a portion. The sample carries 350,000 or so clones, about 20% recorded once. Sequences were obtained from naive CD4+ T cells from blood. These TCRs come from a woman younger than 30 in good health.

This clone was counted between two and nine times. V and J are TRBV7-9 and TRBJ1-1; 7 bases are a match to TRBD1. The CDR3 consists of 14 residues. J gave up 1 base and V 5 bases, and 4 bases lay outside the gene matches. Germline CDR1 SEHNR, CDR2 FQNEAQ (reference sequence). Here the CDR3 reads CASSQQGKNTEAFF. The CDR3 nucleotides are TGTGCCAGCAGCCAACAGGGGAAGAACACTGAAGCTTTCTTT.

This clone was seen only a few times. The rearrangement links TRBV6-6 to TRBJ2-2; D not resolved. Deletions cut 1 base from V and 5 bases from J, with 11 bases between. Germline CDR1 MNHNY, CDR2 SVGAGI (reference sequence). The CDR3 is made up of 15 amino acids. The CDR3 is CASSYLRSSTGELFF. CDR3 DNA: TGTGCCAGCAGTTACTTACGGTCCTCTACCGGGGAGCTGTTTTTT.

The chain couples TRBV30 to TRBJ1-1, with unresolved D. The ends were cut back, 8 bases at V and 0 bases at J, with 13 bases in the middle. The CDR3 spans 13 residues. Germline CDR1 reads GTSNPN; CDR2 reads SVGIG (reference sequence). The CDR3 reads CARAGTLNTEAFF. The DNA of the CDR3 is TGTGCCCGGGCGGGTACACTGAACACTGAAGCTTTCTTT. Looking up the rest from reference TRBV30 and TRBJ1-1 gives the full variable domain: SQTIHQWPATLVQPVGSPLSLECTVEGTSNPNLYWYRQAAGRGLQLLFYSVGIGQISSEVPQNLSASRPQDRQFILSSKKLLLSDSGFYLCARAGTLNTEAFFGQGTRLTVV.

In its sample, this clone was seen a few times. The CDR3 loop is CASSQATSSGSYEQYF. The CDR3, as DNA: TGCGCCAGCAGCCAAGCTACCTCTAGTGGGAGTTACGAGCAGTACTTC. The chain carries TRBV4-1 and TRBJ2-7; possible D gene TRBD2, 5 bases. CDR1 and CDR2 (germline): MGHRA, YSYEKL. V lost 1 base, J lost 4 bases, and 17 bases lay in between. The CDR3 runs 16 residues.

The V call is TRBV30, the J call TRBJ2-1, with 14 bases matching TRBD2. The CDR3 totals 14 residues. The germline V gene has CDR1 GTSNPN and CDR2 SVGIG (reference sequence). V was clipped by 3 bases and J by 7 bases; unmatched bases: 2. CDR3 region: CAWRGTSGSNEQFF. The CDR3 coding sequence is TGTGCCTGGAGGGGGACTAGCGGGAGTAATGAGCAGTTCTTC.

The chain links TRBV7-2 to TRBJ1-4, with a tentative D call TRBD1 (5 bases). Germline-derived CDR1 and CDR2 are SGHTA and FQGNSA. V lost 5 bases to trimming and J lost 0 bases, with 13 bases between them. The CDR3 consists of 16 residues. In DNA, the CDR3 is TGTGCCAGCAGCCGAAGTTCGGGGGCAACTAATGAAAAACTGTTTTTT. Its translation is CASSRSSGATNEKLFF.

The V gene is TRBV9, the J gene TRBJ1-2; D uncertain. Germline V gene data show CDR1 as SGDLS and CDR2 as YYNGEE. The ends were cut back, 0 bases at V and 4 bases at J, with 13 bases in the middle. The CDR3 is made up of 15 amino acids. The CDR3 protein is CASSVEPSGSYGYTF. The CDR3 DNA is TGTGCCAGCAGCGTAGAGCCCAGCGGAAGCTATGGCTACACCTTC.

The sample holds a few counts of this clone. The chain is built from TRBV4-3 and TRBJ2-7, with D perhaps matching TRBD1 (6 bases). Germline V gene sequence: CDR1 LGHNA, CDR2 YSLEER. Deletions cut 4 bases from V and 1 base from J, with 14 bases between. This CDR3 is 15 amino acids long. The CDR3 DNA follows: TGCGCCAGCAGCCGATTACAGGGCTCTTCCTACGAGCAGTACTTC. Translating it yields CASSRLQGSSYEQYF.

The chain links TRBV29-1 to TRBJ1-1; 8 positions match TRBD1. CDR3 size: 13 residues. The ends lost 4 bases at V and 1 base at J; junction bases unmatched: 2. The germline V gene encodes CDR1 SQVTM and CDR2 ANQGSEA. This CDR3 reads CSVARGPNTEAFF. As DNA, the CDR3 is TGCAGCGTTGCCAGGGGGCCGAACACTGAAGCTTTCTTT.

The chain recombines TRBV30 with TRBJ1-5; maybe TRBD1 (6 bases). Germline CDR1 reads GTSNPN; CDR2 reads SVGIG (reference sequence). The CDR3 length is 16 residues. V lost 0 bases to trimming and J lost 5 bases, with 17 bases between them. DNA for the CDR3: TGTGCCTGGAGTGTACGGGGGGCTCGCACTTATCAGCCCCAGCATTTT. Amino acids: CAWSVRGARTYQPQHF.

The chain joins TRBV9 to TRBJ2-3, with TRBD1 as a possible D gene (5 bases). The CDR3 is made up of 17 amino acids. Germline V CDR1 and CDR2: SGDLS, YYNGEE. V lost 4 bases to trimming and J lost 2 bases, with 20 bases between them. The CDR3 nucleotides are TGTGCCAGCAGCCCCCGGCCCGCAGGGAAGTTCACAGATACGCAGTATTTT. Amino acid sequence: CASSPRPAGKFTDTQYF.

The V and J genes are TRBV5-4 and TRBJ2-2; 7 positions agree with TRBD1. CDR3 length: 14 residues. From germline, CDR1 is SGHNT and CDR2 YYREEE (reference sequence). V shed 3 bases and J 1 base; nucleotides not matched to a gene: 0. The CDR3 loop is CASSWTGNTGELFF. In nucleotides, the CDR3 is TGTGCCAGCAGCTGGACAGGGAACACCGGGGAGCTGTTTTTT.

Comments on this clone: A read error is possible here, since a much larger clone lies one base away. The same CDR3 is also encoded by other DNA sequences in this sample. The chain is built from TRBV14 and TRBJ1-1; weak D call: TRBD1 (5 bases). Per germline, CDR1 SGHDN and CDR2 FVKESK. The CDR3 loop spans 13 amino acids. The V end lost 2 bases, the J end lost 2 bases, and 6 bases lay between the germline ends. The CDR3 region is CASSQQGNTEAFF. The CDR3 nucleotides are TGTGCCAGCAGCCAACAGGGTAACACTGAAGCTTTCTTT.

The V gene is TRBV2, the J gene TRBJ2-7; 7 positions agree with TRBD1. The CDR3 sequence is 14 residues long. The V gene's germline CDR1 is SNHLY and CDR2 FYNNEI. The ends lost 6 bases at V and 1 base at J; junction bases unmatched: 6. CDR3 in DNA: TGTGCCAGCAGCGCACAGGGGTCGTCCTACGAGCAGTACTTC. This encodes CASSAQGSSYEQYF.

CDR3: CASSLGRDEQFF. Here the CDR3 DNA reads TGTGCCAGCAGCTTGGGTCGGGATGAGCAGTTCTTC. V gene TRBV5-6 combines with J gene TRBJ2-1; D not resolved. V was cut by 0 bases and J by 8 bases, with 6 bases left in between. Germline CDR1 is SGHDT and CDR2 is YYEEEE. The CDR3 has 12 amino acids.

The chain is built from TRBV12-5 and TRBJ1-5; no clear D gene. This CDR3 has 14 residues. Germline V gives CDR1 LGHNT, CDR2 FRNRAP. The germline V and J ends were trimmed by 0 bases and 4 bases, with 7 bases remaining between them. The CDR3 region is CASGLVSGNQPQHF. CDR3 sequence (DNA): TGTGCTAGTGGTTTGGTGAGCGGAAATCAGCCCCAGCATTTT.

This chain joins TRBV30 and TRBJ1-5; D might be TRBD1 (5 bases). This CDR3 is built from 14 residues. Germline V gene lookup returns CDR1 GTSNPN and CDR2 SVGIG (reference sequence). V was cut by 1 base and J by 7 bases, with 14 bases left in between. CDR3 residues: CAWSGRGIGQPQHF. CDR3 coding DNA: TGTGCCTGGAGTGGTCGGGGGATCGGCCAGCCCCAGCATTTT.

This clone turned up a few times. This rearrangement joins TRBV7-2 to TRBJ2-7; the D is unclear. V lost 10 bases to trimming and J lost 0 bases, with 16 bases between them. This CDR3 has 14 residues. Germline V lookup: CDR1 SGHTA, CDR2 FQGNSA. The CDR3, as DNA: TGTGCCACCCAATTGACACGCCGCTCCTACGAGCAGTACTTC. Translating gives CATQLTRRSYEQYF.

This clone has only a few counts. The chain uses TRBV21-1 and TRBJ2-3; the D segment call TRBD2 is taken from the table without a DNA check. TRBV21-1 is reported as a pseudogene. The CDR3 spans 17 residues. CDR3 bases: TGTGCCAGCAGCAAAGCCCTTGGGGGGAGATCGGCAGATACGCAGTATTTT. It yields the protein CASSKALGGRSADTQYF.

V is TRBV12-5 and J is TRBJ2-3, with 15 bases matching TRBD2. Trimming took 3 bases from V and 0 from J; bases not matched to a gene: 4. Germline V lookup: CDR1 LGHNT, CDR2 FRNRAP. CDR3 length: 18 amino acids. The CDR3 is CASGLGTSGGPSTDTQYF. As DNA, the CDR3 is TGTGCTAGTGGTTTAGGGACTAGCGGGGGGCCGAGCACAGATACGCAGTATTTT.